The clone carrying this T cell receptor (beta chain) was recorded many times. The data derive from a study of T-cell reconstitution after alpha-beta-depleted transplantation in children. During its preparation, the TCRbeta library received unique molecular identifiers. Using its own MiXCR run on the PCR reads, TCRdb lists one record per CDR3 protein. The sample contains around 250,000 distinct CDR3 sequences, roughly 8% of which appear only once. The sequence derives from a male patient younger than 18 who had a stem cell transplant for acute lymphoblastic leukemia, so the T cells may come from the graft donor. The input for sequencing was PBMCs, mostly from graft donor cells, taken 180 days after TCRalphabeta/CD19-depleted stem cell transplant.

The CDR3 coding sequence is TGTGCCAGCAGTCGGGCAGGGGCCCCTTATGGCTACACCTTC. It encodes CASSRAGAPYGYTF. The chain couples TRBV12-3 or TRBV12-4 to TRBJ1-2; possibly TRBD1 for D (6 bases). This CDR3 region has 14 residues. V was shortened by 5 bases and J by 5 bases, with 15 bases between the two germline ends.